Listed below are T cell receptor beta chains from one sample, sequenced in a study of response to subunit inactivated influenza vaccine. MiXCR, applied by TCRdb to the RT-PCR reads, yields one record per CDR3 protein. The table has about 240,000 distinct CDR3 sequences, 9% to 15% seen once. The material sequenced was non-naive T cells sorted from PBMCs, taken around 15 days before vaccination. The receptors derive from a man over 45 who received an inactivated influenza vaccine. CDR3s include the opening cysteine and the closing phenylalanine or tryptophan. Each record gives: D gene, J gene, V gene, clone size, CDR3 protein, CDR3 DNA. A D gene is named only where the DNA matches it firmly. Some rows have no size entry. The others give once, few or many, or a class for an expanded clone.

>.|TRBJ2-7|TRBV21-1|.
CASSNLDRSLSYEQYF
TGTGCCAGCAGCAATTTAGACCGGAGTCTCTCCTACGAGCAGTACTTC
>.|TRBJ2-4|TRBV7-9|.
CASSLLGQEAKNIQYF
TGTGCCAGCAGCTTATTGGGGCAGGAGGCCAAAAACATTCAGTACTTC
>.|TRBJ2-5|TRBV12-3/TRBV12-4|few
CASSLLSRGLQETQYF
TGTGCCAGCAGTCTGTTATCCAGGGGCCTGCAAGAGACCCAGTACTTC
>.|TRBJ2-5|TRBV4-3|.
CASSPLTGSSLATQYF
TGCGCCAGCAGCCCCCTCACAGGGTCGTCGCTCGCGACCCAGTACTTC
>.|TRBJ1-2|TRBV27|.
CASSSYPHYGYTF
TGTGCCAGCAGTTCGTATCCCCACTATGGCTACACCTTC
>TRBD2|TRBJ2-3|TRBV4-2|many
CASSQEGLAGGPDTQYF
TGTGCCAGCAGCCAAGAAGGACTAGCGGGGGGGCCAGATACGCAGTATTTT
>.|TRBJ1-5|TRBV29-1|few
CSVRISPNQPQHF
TGCAGCGTTCGGATAAGTCCAAATCAGCCCCAGCATTTT
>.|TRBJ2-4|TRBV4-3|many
CASSQGGDGKNIQYF
TGCGCCAGCAGCCAAGGAGGGGATGGCAAAAACATTCAGTACTTC
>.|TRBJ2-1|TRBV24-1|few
CATSDRVGVEQFF
TGTGCCACCAGTGACAGGGTGGGGGTTGAGCAGTTCTTC
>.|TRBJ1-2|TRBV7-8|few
CASSLAGLGNYGYTF
TGTGCCAGCAGCTTAGCCGGCCTTGGGAACTATGGCTACACCTTC
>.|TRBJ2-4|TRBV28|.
CASSHAEGAKNIQYF
TGTGCCAGCAGCCATGCGGAGGGGGCCAAAAACATTCAGTACTTC
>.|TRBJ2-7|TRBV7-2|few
CASSLSPEGRGQYF
TGTGCCAGCAGCCTGTCGCCCGAAGGACGAGGGCAGTACTTC
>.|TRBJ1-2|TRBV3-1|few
CASSQAVENYGYTF
TGTGCCAGCAGCCAAGCTGTGGAGAACTATGGCTACACCTTC
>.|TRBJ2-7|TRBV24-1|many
CATSPGGENEQYF
TGTGCCACCAGTCCGGGGGGCGAGAACGAGCAGTACTTC
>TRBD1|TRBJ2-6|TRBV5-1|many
CASSQGAGANVLTF
TGCGCCAGCAGCCAGGGGGCTGGGGCCAACGTCCTGACTTTC
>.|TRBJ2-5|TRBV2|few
CASSVKETQYF
TGTGCCAGCAGTGTAAAAGAGACCCAGTACTTC
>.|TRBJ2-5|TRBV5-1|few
CASSLEVRQETQYF
TGCGCCAGCAGCTTGGAGGTCAGACAAGAGACCCAGTACTTC
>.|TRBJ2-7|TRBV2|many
CASSVGSYYEQYF
TGTGCCAGCAGTGTGGGTTCCTACTACGAGCAGTACTTC
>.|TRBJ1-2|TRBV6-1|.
CASSDLKTNGAYGYTF
TGTGCCAGCAGTGATTTGAAGACGAATGGGGCCTATGGCTACACCTTC
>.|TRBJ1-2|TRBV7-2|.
CASSLRTVGYGYTF
TGTGCCAGCAGCTTACGGACAGTAGGCTATGGCTACACCTTC
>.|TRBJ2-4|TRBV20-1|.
CSARDIILAKNIQYF
TGCAGTGCTAGAGATATAATTCTAGCCAAAAACATTCAGTACTTC
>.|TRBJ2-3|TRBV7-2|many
CASSPTGLWADTQYF
TGTGCCAGCAGCCCTACGGGTCTATGGGCAGATACGCAGTATTTT
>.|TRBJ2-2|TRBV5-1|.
CASRMTSVYTGELFF
TGCGCCAGCAGGATGACAAGTGTTTATACCGGGGAGCTGTTTTTT
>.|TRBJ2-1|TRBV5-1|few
CASSFDSPDNEQFF
TGCGCCAGCAGCTTTGACTCCCCCGACAATGAGCAGTTCTTC